The 21 T cell receptor beta chains in this list originate from one sample, sequenced in a study of blood T cell repertoires in COVID-19. Measured with immunoSEQ multiplex PCR; TCRdb has only the in-frame clones, and not every one. Of about 320,000 clones detected, around 89% appear once; the ten largest clones hold roughly 1.7%. Material for sequencing was peripheral blood. These receptor sequences come from a young woman with COVID-19, enrolled during active disease.

The gene calls are TRBV11-2 and TRBJ2-1; D unresolved. CDR1 is SGHAT, CDR2 FQNNGV, per germline. The CDR3 has 11 residues. With 6 bases removed from V and 3 bases from J, the gap between germline ends came to 3 bases. CDR3 protein: CASSHYNEQFF. DNA for the CDR3: TGTGCCAGCAGTCACTACAATGAGCAGTTCTTC.

DNA of the CDR3: TGTGCCAGCGGCAGGGGCAATGAGCAGTTCTTC. Its protein product is CASGRGNEQFF. J is TRBJ2-1 and V is TRBV11-2; D may be TRBD1 (6 bases). The CDR3 has 11 residues. Germline loops: CDR1 SGHAT, CDR2 FQNNGV. V was trimmed by 8 bases and J by 6 bases, leaving 8 bases between them.

This clone came up many times. J is TRBJ1-4 and V is TRBV7-9, with a possible D match to TRBD1 (6 bases). The CDR3 covers 13 residues. Trimming left V 3 bases short and J 8 bases short, with 10 bases between. Germline CDR1 is SEHNR and CDR2 is FQNEAQ (reference sequence). In DNA form, the CDR3 reads TGTGCCAGCAGCTTGCAGGGGTCGGAAAAACTGTTTTTT. Translation: CASSLQGSEKLFF.

Regarding this clone: Sequence at one end of the junction differs from germline and may be a read error. J is TRBJ2-5 and V is TRBV28, with 13 bases that match TRBD2. Germline loops: CDR1 MDHEN, CDR2 SYDVKM. The CDR3 spans 15 residues. CDR3 region: CASSARLAGGETKYF. In DNA, the CDR3 is TGTGCCAGCAGTGCGAGACTAGCGGGGGGTGAGACCAAGTACTTC.

CDR3 loop: CASSEQGNTEAFF. The CDR3 nucleotides read TGTGCCAGCAGTGAACAGGGGAACACTGAAGCTTTCTTT. The J gene is TRBJ1-1, the V gene TRBV2; tentatively, D is TRBD1 (5 bases). This CDR3 has 13 residues. V was pared by 2 bases and J by 1 base, with 5 bases between. Per the germline V gene, CDR1 is SNHLY and CDR2 is FYNNEI.

The chain couples TRBV7-2 to TRBJ2-1, with TRBD2 matching over 13 bases. There are 18 residues in the CDR3. The germline CDR1 and CDR2 sequences are SGHTA and FQGNSA. V shed 1 base and J 9 bases; nucleotides not matched to a gene: 12. The chain's CDR3 is CASSLDSWTSGGSGEQFF. The CDR3 region has the DNA TGTGCCAGCAGCTTAGATAGTTGGACTAGCGGGGGATCCGGTGAGCAGTTCTTC.

V and J are TRBV20-1 and TRBJ1-2; the D is unclear. From germline, CDR1 is DFQATT and CDR2 SNEGSKA (reference sequence). V was cut by 5 bases and J by 8 bases, with 6 bases left in between. The CDR3 extends over 9 amino acids. The DNA for the CDR3 is TGCAGTGCTGCCCGGGGCTACACCTTC. It yields the protein CSAARGYTF.

The sample holds a few counts of this clone. V usage is TRBV12-2 and J usage is TRBJ2-7; the D segment call TRBD1 is taken from the table without a DNA check. TRBV12-2 is recorded as a pseudogene. The CDR3 loop spans 13 amino acids. CDR3 in amino acids: CASRPGQGYEQYF. The CDR3 bases are TGTGCAAGTCGCCCCGGACAGGGCTACGAGCAGTACTTC.

Concerning this clone itself: A junction end diverges from the germline sequence, so it may reflect a read error. This sequence joins TRBV2 and TRBJ2-1; 10 nucleotides match TRBD1. This CDR3 has 16 amino acids. The germline V gene has CDR1 SNHLY and CDR2 FYNNEI. This CDR3 is CAIHPGGTGVHNGQFF. Written as DNA, the CDR3 is TGTGCCATCCATCCGGGGGGGACAGGGGTCCACAATGGGCAGTTCTTC.

The gene calls are TRBV4-1 and TRBJ1-1, with unresolved D. This CDR3 is 15 amino acids long. Trimming took off 1 base at V and 4 bases at J, with 13 bases between the two ends. Germline CDR1 and CDR2: MGHRA and YSYEKL. This CDR3 is CASSQVDGGVTEAFF. In DNA form, the CDR3 reads TGCGCCAGCAGCCAAGTTGACGGCGGGGTCACTGAAGCTTTCTTT.

The chain carries TRBV5-1 and TRBJ2-7; TRBD1 might be the D (7 bases). The ends were cut back, 0 bases at V and 6 bases at J, with 16 bases in the middle. Germline CDR1 SGHRS, CDR2 YFSETQ. This CDR3 region has 15 residues. CDR3 sequence: CASSLEAGQGGEQYF. The CDR3 nucleotides read TGCGCCAGCAGCTTGGAAGCGGGTCAGGGGGGCGAGCAGTACTTC.

V and J are TRBV4-2 and TRBJ2-7; D is perhaps TRBD1 (6 bases). The CDR3 spans 17 residues. The V end lost 0 bases, the J end lost 0 bases, and 15 bases lay between the germline ends. The germline V gene encodes CDR1 LGHNA and CDR2 YNFKEQ. The CDR3 sequence: CASSQEGSRGISYEQYF. The CDR3 DNA follows: TGTGCCAGCAGCCAAGAGGGGTCTAGGGGGATCTCCTACGAGCAGTACTTC.

This chain uses TRBV2 with TRBJ1-3; unclear D gene. CDR3 length: 14 residues. Deletions cut 3 bases from V and 8 bases from J, with 14 bases between. Germline values: CDR1 SNHLY, CDR2 FYNNEI. Here the CDR3 reads CASSDGRGEDTIYF. CDR3 in DNA: TGTGCCAGCAGTGATGGACGGGGAGAGGACACCATATATTTT.

J is TRBJ1-1 and V is TRBV19; 7 bases are a match to TRBD1. Germline-derived CDR1 and CDR2 are LNHDA and SQIVND (reference sequence). The length of the CDR3 is 16 residues. With 3 bases clipped from V and 4 bases from J, the junction kept 11 bases outside the gene matches. The CDR3 nucleotides are TGTGCCAGTAGTATCCTTCACCGACAGGGTCGCACTGAAGCTTTCTTT. It specifies CASSILHRQGRTEAFF.

The chain carries TRBV2 and TRBJ1-1, with D tentatively TRBD1 (5 bases). The CDR3 loop spans 12 amino acids. Germline lookup yields CDR1 SNHLY and CDR2 FYNNEI. Between the trimmed V and J ends, which lost 8 bases and 10 bases, there was a span of 17 bases. CDR3 loop: CASGGGRLVAFF. CDR3 DNA sequence: TGTGCCAGCGGGGGGGGAAGGCTGGTAGCTTTCTTT.

Only a few counts were recorded for this clone. The J gene is TRBJ1-3, the V gene TRBV6-5; D is uncertain. Germline V lookup: CDR1 MNHEY, CDR2 SVGAGI. V was shortened by 6 bases and J by 3 bases, with 15 bases between the two germline ends. The CDR3 length is 15 residues. CDR3 loop: CASSTLGRHGNTIYF. The CDR3, as DNA: TGTGCCAGCAGCACCCTGGGCCGACATGGAAACACCATATATTTT.

CDR3 coding DNA: TGTGCCAGCAGCTTAGTTAGCGGGGGGGCCGGGGAGCTGTTTTTT. It specifies CASSLVSGGAGELFF. The chain employs TRBV11-2 and TRBJ2-2, with 11 positions matching TRBD2. Germline CDR1 reads SGHAT; CDR2 reads FQNNGV. Trimming took 1 base from V and 6 from J; bases not matched to a gene: 1. This CDR3 contains 15 residues.

The chain links TRBV2 to TRBJ2-1, with 7 bases aligning to TRBD2. This CDR3 contains 15 residues. J gave up 4 bases and V 2 bases, and 5 bases lay outside the gene matches. Germline V gives CDR1 SNHLY, CDR2 FYNNEI. CDR3 nucleotides: TGTGCCAGCAGTGAAACTCGGGGGGTTTACAATGAGCAGTTCTTC. Amino acids: CASSETRGVYNEQFF.

The V gene is TRBV11-2, the J gene TRBJ2-3; D might be TRBD2 (5 bases). The CDR3 totals 17 residues. Germline V gene sequence: CDR1 SGHAT, CDR2 FQNNGV. With 5 bases removed from V and 0 bases from J, the gap between germline ends came to 18 bases. Here the CDR3 reads CASSPIGRGQSTDTQYF. The CDR3 nucleotides are TGTGCCAGCAGCCCTATAGGGCGAGGGCAAAGCACAGATACGCAGTATTTT.

The chain recombines TRBV29-1 with TRBJ1-1, with a tentative D call TRBD1 (6 bases). CDR3 length equals 11 residues. The ends were cut back, 7 bases at V and 5 bases at J, with 11 bases in the middle. Germline CDR1 reads SQVTM; CDR2 reads ANQGSEA. The CDR3 nucleotides are TGCAGCGGTCTCCAGGGGACTGAAGCTTTCTTT. It yields the protein CSGLQGTEAFF.

The chain couples TRBV4-3 to TRBJ1-4; 8 nucleotides agree with TRBD1. There are 15 residues in the CDR3. In germline, CDR1 is LGHNA, CDR2 YSLEER. V was pared by 4 bases and J by 4 bases, with 5 bases of the junction left unmatched. The CDR3 sequence is CASSRGTGRNEKLFF. CDR3 nucleotides: TGCGCCAGCAGCCGAGGGACAGGACGTAATGAAAAACTGTTTTTT.